This T cell receptor (beta chain) stems from a study of blood T cell repertoires in COVID-19. Using immunoSEQ multiplex PCR, the repertoire was profiled, and TCRdb retains in-frame clones only, with some absent. In the table there are more than 45,000 clones, around 87% of which are singletons. CDR3 length: 13 residues. Losses at the gene ends were 10 bases for V and 0 bases for J; bases not matched to a gene: 5. Germline V gene sequence: CDR1 LNHDA, CDR2 SQIVND (reference sequence). The rearrangement joins TRBV19 to TRBJ2-5; 7 nucleotides agree with TRBD2. Sequencing was performed on peripheral blood. This receptor was taken from a human donor with active COVID-19. The donor label of this sample is uncertain. CDR3 nucleotides: TGTGCCACGCAGCGGGACTACCAAGAGACCCAGTACTTC. Amino acids: CATQRDYQETQYF. Using reference TRBV19 and TRBJ2-5 for the parts outside the CDR3, the full variable domain is DGGITQSPKYLFRKEGQNVTLSCEQNLNHDAMYWYRQDPGQGLRLIYYSQIVNDFQKGDIAEGYSVSREKKESFPLTVTSAQKNPTAFYLCATQRDYQETQYFGPGTRLLVL.